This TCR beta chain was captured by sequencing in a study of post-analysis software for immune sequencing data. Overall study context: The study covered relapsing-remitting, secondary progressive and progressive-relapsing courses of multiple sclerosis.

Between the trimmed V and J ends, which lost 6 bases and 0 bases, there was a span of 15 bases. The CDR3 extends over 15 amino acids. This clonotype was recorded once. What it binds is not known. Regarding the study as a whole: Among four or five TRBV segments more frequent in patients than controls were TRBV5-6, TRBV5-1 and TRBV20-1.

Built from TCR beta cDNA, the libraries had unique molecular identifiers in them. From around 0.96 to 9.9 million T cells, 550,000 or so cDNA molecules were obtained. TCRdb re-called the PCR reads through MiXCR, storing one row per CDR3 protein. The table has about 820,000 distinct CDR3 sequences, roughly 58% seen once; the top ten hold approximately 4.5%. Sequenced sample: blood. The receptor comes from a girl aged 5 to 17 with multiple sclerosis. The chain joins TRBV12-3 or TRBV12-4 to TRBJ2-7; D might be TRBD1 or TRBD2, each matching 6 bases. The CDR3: CASSRGPSSSYEQYF. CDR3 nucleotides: TGTGCCAGCAGCCGGGGGCCCTCCTCCTCCTACGAGCAGTACTTC.